The T cell receptor beta chain described here comes from a study of quantifying T cell responses using KT2 cells (dated by TCRdb to about 2017). As for the study more broadly: RNA was DNase-treated and reverse transcribed with TCR alpha and beta constant-region primers, mostly using SuperScript III. Under optimum conditions, the efficiency of the T4 ligation step was estimated to be more than 8%. To avoid over-amplification, PCR2 was carried out as a SYBR Green qPCR and halted once a predetermined fluorescence threshold was reached. Findings and caveats that apply to the study as a whole: Saturation in the detection of KT2 sequences was observed at very high KT2 spike-in numbers. A linear scaling of KT2 alpha and beta sequence counts with input KT2 cell number was observed over several orders of magnitude. This TCR sequencing study did not compare the pipeline side by side with other TCR sequencing techniques. KT2 sequences were still detected at the lowest spike-in tested, roughly one KT2 cell per 100,000 PBMC.

Comment on this clonotype: There is no known antigen for this receptor. Base qualities are not provided; no much larger clone lies one nucleotide away.

To test the sensitivity and accuracy of the pipeline, known numbers of KT2, a T cell clone whose TCR had already been sequenced, were spiked into unfractionated PBMC. A range of KT2-to-PBMC ratios was generated by mixing KT2 cells with a fixed number of PBMC. Libraries were built with UMI-ligation and nested PCR. A single-stranded oligonucleotide bearing the Illumina SP2 sequence and a UMI was ligated to the 3' end of the cDNA with T4 RNA ligase 1. PCR1 was run for three to five cycles (98 degrees C for 15 s, 69 degrees C for 30 s, 72 degrees C for 40 s), and an equimolar mix of RC1.1 and RC1.2, covering TRBC1 and TRBC2, was used as the beta primer. Starting at PCR2, TCR alpha and beta chains were handled separately, and sample indices and Illumina adaptors were added. The UMI, placed after an 8-base spacer, consisted of 12 random nucleotides arranged as two hexamers with a spacer between them. The libraries were sequenced on an Illumina MiSeq using v2 2x251 paired-end chemistry, usually with approximately 12 samples in each run. To increase diversity, about 4.5-7.5% PhiX DNA was added to each sequencing library. Processing in the source paper ran as follows. The raw reads were converted into FASTQ with bcl2fastq and then demultiplexed by dual indices with Demultiplexor. Decombinator assigned V and J genes by tag matching, allowing a single base-pair mismatch. Using UMIs, Collapsinator corrected both sequencing errors and the frequency errors that come from PCR heterogeneity. CDR3Translator turned Decombinator identifiers into nucleotide sequence, translated that sequence into amino acids, and pulled out the CDR3 based on C- and N-terminal motifs. A cluster of KT2 sequences that shared one unique molecular identifier was counted as a single distinct KT2 TCR. The public reads were reprocessed in TCRdb via fastp at Q25 and MiXCR, keeping in-frame beta chains. Each entry merges the rows of one CDR3 protein and shows their most common DNA and genes. TCRdb's processing, not the authors' own work, is the source of the V and J calls. The sample yields over 25,000 distinct CDR3 sequences; 10% were counted once. Roughly 10% of the sample goes to the ten largest clones.

Trimmed from V: 7 bases; trimmed from J: 5 bases; junction bases lacking a gene match: 12. The germline V gene gives CDR1 as KGHDR and CDR2 as SFDVKD. There are 16 amino acids in the CDR3, from cysteine to phenylalanine inclusive. Only the CDR3 DNA is retained, 48 bases long and in frame from the first base. The chain uses TRBV24-1 and TRBJ2-2, and 7 bases in between align with TRBD2. Source material: PBMCs spiked with cells of the T cell clone KT2. This receptor was obtained from a human donor. The DNA reads as follows: TGTGCCACCAGGGCGGGGGACCCCTTGGGGACCGGGGAGCTGTTTTTT. Translated, this gives CATRAGDPLGTGELFF.